Given below is one T cell receptor beta chain in context. Its antigen is as yet unknown. Germline lookup yields CDR1 SNHLY and CDR2 FYNNEI. This CDR3 has 13 residues. Between the trimmed V and J ends, which lost 6 bases and 8 bases, there was a span of 14 bases. This sample was taken from a study of somatic mutations in cytotoxic T cells in rheumatoid arthritis. Study-wide points: The modest underrepresentation of TRBV07 observed in rheumatoid arthritis patients was not subjected to multiple-comparison adjustment.

In the study's own analysis: Patient CD8+ clones exceeding 1% seldom corresponded to published virus-specific TCRB sequences. The protocol was immunoSEQ multiplex PCR, while the TCRdb copy is restricted to in-frame clones and leaves out a portion. That table is the source of V, J and clone size, and D and trimming were worked out from the DNA. The sample carries more than 13,000 clones, 60% to 75% recorded once. This TCR was sampled from an adult with rheumatoid arthritis. The sequenced sample was CD8+ T cells sorted from blood. The chain employs TRBV2 and TRBJ2-1, with D possibly called TRBD1 or TRBD2 (5 bases each). CDR3 sequence: CASSMAGADEQFF. In nucleotides, the CDR3 is TGTGCCAGCAGCATGGCCGGGGCGGATGAGCAGTTCTTC.